A single count supports the clone carrying this T cell receptor (beta chain). CDR3 length: 17 amino acids. From germline, CDR1 is LNHDA and CDR2 SQIVND (reference sequence). V lost 3 bases and J lost 1; bases outside the gene matches: 11. The data originate from a study of cytomegalovirus exposure and HLA in healthy donors. The assay was immunoSEQ multiplex PCR, and TCRdb's table has in-frame clones only and misses some. The sample comprises 150,000 to 200,000 clones, 75% to 95% of which are singletons, and roughly 3% rests with the top ten. This clonotype originated in a woman under 30 in good health and CMV-seropositive. The material sequenced was PBMCs. The chain is built from TRBV19 and TRBJ1-1; 7 bases match TRBD1. In nucleotides, the CDR3 is TGTGCCAGTAGTATTGTATTCTTGGGACAGCCGAACACTGAAGCTTTCTTT. This encodes CASSIVFLGQPNTEAFF.